The sample holds a few counts of the clone carrying this T cell receptor beta chain. This CDR3 spans 14 amino acids. With 2 bases clipped from V and 5 bases from J, the junction kept 5 bases outside the gene matches. The germline CDR1 and CDR2 sequences are MGHDK and SYGVNS. The data belong to a study of blood T cell repertoires in COVID-19. Looking at the study overall: From the United States, Italy and Spain came samples of acute and convalescent COVID-19. PBMCs, B-cell-depleted T cells, or T cells were the source of the cDNA or gDNA that made up the material.

How the authors handled the data: How many nucleated cells were present was estimated from reference gene primer amplification. Assay: immunoSEQ multiplex PCR; the TCRdb copy retains only in-frame clones and omits some. V, J and clone size derive from that table, while D and trimming were established from the DNA sequence. The sample has some 120,000 clones, around four fifths seen once. The sequence derives from a man aged 80 or over with active or convalescent COVID-19. The chain uses TRBV25-1 and TRBJ2-5, with 7 bases aligning to TRBD2. The material sequenced was peripheral blood. The CDR3 here is CASSEAASGETQYF. The CDR3 DNA reads as TGTGCCAGCAGTGAAGCGGCTAGCGGCGAGACCCAGTACTTC.